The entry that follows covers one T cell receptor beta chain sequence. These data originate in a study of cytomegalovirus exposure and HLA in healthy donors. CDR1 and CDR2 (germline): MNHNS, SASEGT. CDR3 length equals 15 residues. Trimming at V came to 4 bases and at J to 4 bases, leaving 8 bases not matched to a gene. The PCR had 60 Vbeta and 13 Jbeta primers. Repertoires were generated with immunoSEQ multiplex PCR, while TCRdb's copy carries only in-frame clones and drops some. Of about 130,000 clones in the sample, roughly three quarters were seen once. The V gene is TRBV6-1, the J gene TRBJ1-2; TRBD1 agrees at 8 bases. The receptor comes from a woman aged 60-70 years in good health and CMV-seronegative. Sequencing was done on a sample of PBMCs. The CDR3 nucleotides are TGTGCCAGCAGTGGTGAACGGACAGGGCTCTATGGCTACACCTTC. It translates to CASSGERTGLYGYTF.